The T cell receptor beta chain under discussion was sequenced for a study of blood T cell repertoires in COVID-19. Study as a whole: T cells, B-cell-depleted T cells, or PBMCs provided the cDNA or gDNA that served as material.

The CDR3 consists of 16 residues. From germline, CDR1 is MNHEY and CDR2 SVGAGI. Trimming shortened V by 0 bases and J by 4 bases, and 12 bases separated the two germline ends. Per the authors' pipeline: Estimates of nucleated cell counts were drawn from the amplification of reference gene primers. Assay used: immunoSEQ multiplex PCR; TCRdb lists only in-frame clones, some missing. D and trimming come from the DNA, and the V and J calls and clone size come from that table. Found here are around 63,000 clones, around 80% of them singletons; the top ten hold approximately 7%. The specimen was peripheral blood. This TCR was sampled from a man between 60 and 70 years old with acute or convalescent COVID-19. The chain employs TRBV6-5 and TRBJ2-2; tentatively, D is TRBD2 (5 bases). The CDR3 DNA reads TGTGCCAGCAGTTACTCGAAACTAGTTAGCACCGGGGAGCTGTTTTTT. Translation: CASSYSKLVSTGELFF.